This TCR beta chain derives from a study of cytomegalovirus exposure and HLA in healthy donors. With V trimmed by 0 bases and J by 2 bases, 4 bases remained unmatched. CDR3 length equals 15 residues. Germline V gives CDR1 MDHEN, CDR2 SYDVKM. PCR amplification relied on 60 Vbeta primers (plus 13 Jbeta primers). TCRdb's table, derived via immunoSEQ multiplex PCR, lists solely in-frame clones and lacks some. Of under 150,000 clones listed, roughly four fifths are singletons. The sample taken for sequencing was PBMCs. The chain carries TRBV28 and TRBJ2-7; TRBD2 matches at 7 bases. This clonotype originated in a man aged 25-40 years in good health and CMV-seronegative. In DNA form, the CDR3 reads TGTGCCAGCAGTTTATGGGGGAGGGGAACCTACGAGCAGTACTTC. Amino acids: CASSLWGRGTYEQYF.